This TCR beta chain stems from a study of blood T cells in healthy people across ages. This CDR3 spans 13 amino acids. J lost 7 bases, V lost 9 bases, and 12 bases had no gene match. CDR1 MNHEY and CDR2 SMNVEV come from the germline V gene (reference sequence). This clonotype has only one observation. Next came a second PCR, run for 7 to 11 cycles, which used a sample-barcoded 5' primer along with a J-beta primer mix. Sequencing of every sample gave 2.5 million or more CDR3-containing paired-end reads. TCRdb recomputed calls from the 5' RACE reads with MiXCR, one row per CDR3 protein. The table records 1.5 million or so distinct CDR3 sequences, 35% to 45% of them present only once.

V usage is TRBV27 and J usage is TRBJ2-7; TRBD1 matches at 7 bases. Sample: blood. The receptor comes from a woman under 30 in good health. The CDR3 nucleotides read TGTGCCAGTAAACTGACAGGGAACAATGAGCAGTACTTC. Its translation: CASKLTGNNEQYF.